The sequence of this T cell receptor beta chain was determined in a study of blood T cell repertoires in COVID-19. Study-wide background: The study drew acute and convalescent COVID-19 samples from the United States, Italy and Spain. Sources were T cells, B-cell-depleted T cells, or PBMCs; the material itself was cDNA or gDNA.

As processed by the authors: Amplified reference gene primers provided the basis for estimating nucleated cell counts. Some clones are missing from TCRdb's copy, which holds only in-frame ones; the method was immunoSEQ multiplex PCR. V, J and clone size derive from that table, while D and trimming were established from the DNA sequence. The table records 300,000 or so clones, around 88% of them present only once. The CDR3 loop spans 16 amino acids. Germline V CDR1 and CDR2: SGDLS, YYNGEE. The V and J ends lost 0 bases and 7 bases, in that order; junction bases with no gene match: 5. J is TRBJ2-1 and V is TRBV9; 12 bases are shared with TRBD2. Sequences were obtained from peripheral blood. The clonotype was recovered from a woman aged 25 to 45 who had recovered from COVID-19. In DNA, the CDR3 is TGTGCCAGCAGCGTAGATGTGACTAGCGGGGGTAATGAGCAGTTCTTC. Amino acid sequence: CASSVDVTSGGNEQFF.